This TCR beta chain was identified in a study of STAT5B mutations in CD4+ large granular lymphocyte leukemia. Study-wide findings and caveats: Without putative leukemic clones, patient CD4-sorted repertoires remained more clonal than healthy CD4+ repertoires.

Comment on this clone: Its target is unknown.

Control samples were healthy donors' buffy coats. Per the original methods: A productive frequency of 2.59 x 10-5 was the lowest detectable. Sequenced by immunoSEQ multiplex PCR; TCRdb stores in-frame clones only, minus some. The DNA gave D and trimming, while V, J and clone size come from that table. Of over 25,000 clones listed, 70% to 75% are singletons. The source material was CD4+ T cells from blood buffy coats. This TCR was sampled from a human donor in good health.

CDR3 nucleotides: TGTGCCAGCAGGCAACAGGTACCGAACACTGAAGCTTTCTTT. Amino acids: CASRQQVPNTEAFF. This chain uses TRBV6-5 with TRBJ1-1; D may be TRBD1 (5 bases). The germline V and J ends were trimmed by 6 bases and 1 base, with 12 bases remaining between them. Germline lookup yields CDR1 MNHEY and CDR2 SVGAGI. The length of the CDR3 is 14 residues.